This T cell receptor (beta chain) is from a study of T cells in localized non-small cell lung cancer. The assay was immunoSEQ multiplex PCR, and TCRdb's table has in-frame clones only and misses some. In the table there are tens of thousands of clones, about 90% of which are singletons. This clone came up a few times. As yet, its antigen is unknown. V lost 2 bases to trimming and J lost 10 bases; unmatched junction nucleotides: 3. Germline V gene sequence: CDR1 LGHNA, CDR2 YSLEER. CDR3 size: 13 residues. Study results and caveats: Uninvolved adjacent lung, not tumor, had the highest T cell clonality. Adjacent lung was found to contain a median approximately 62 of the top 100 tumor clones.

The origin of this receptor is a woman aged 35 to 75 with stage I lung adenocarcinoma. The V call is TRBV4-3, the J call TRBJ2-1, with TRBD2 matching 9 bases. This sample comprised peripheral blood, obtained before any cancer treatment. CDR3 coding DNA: TGCGCCAGCAGCCAACCGGGACTAGCCGAGCAGTTCTTC. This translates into CASSQPGLAEQFF.